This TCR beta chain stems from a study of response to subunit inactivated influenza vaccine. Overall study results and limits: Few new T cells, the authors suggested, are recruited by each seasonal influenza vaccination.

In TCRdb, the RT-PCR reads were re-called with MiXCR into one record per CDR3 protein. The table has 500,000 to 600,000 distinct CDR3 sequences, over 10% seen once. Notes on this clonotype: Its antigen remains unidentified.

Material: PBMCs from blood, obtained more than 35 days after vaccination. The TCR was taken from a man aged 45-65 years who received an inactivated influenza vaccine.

In nucleotides, the CDR3 is TGCAGCGTTGCAGGCGACACCGCCTTTGGACTCTACGAGCAGTACTTC. Translating it yields CSVAGDTAFGLYEQYF. This chain connects TRBV29-1 to TRBJ2-7, with D maybe TRBD2 (5 bases). The CDR3 covers 16 residues. Germline assignment: CDR1 SQVTM and CDR2 ANQGSEA. V was clipped by 4 bases and J by 3 bases, with 22 bases between them.